Shown below are 7 T cell receptor beta chains from a single sample sequenced in a study of EBV T-cell therapy then PD-1 blockade in nasopharyngeal carcinoma. Treatment specified: AdE1-LMPpoly-expanded autologous EBV-specific T-cell therapy followed by anti-PD-1 nivolumab. The antigens of these receptors remain unknown. Produced via immunoSEQ multiplex PCR; TCRdb's table is partial and in-frame only. Of roughly 22,000 clones listed, 82% are singletons. The source material was CD8+ T cells from blood, sampled at day -245 from a patient whose treatment included autologous EBV-specific T cells and nivolumab. The receptors come from a man between 40 and 49 years old with nasopharyngeal carcinoma.

This chain uses TRBV7-3 with TRBJ2-5; D is unclear. CDR1 is SGHTA, CDR2 FQGTGA, per germline. Trimming took off 4 bases at V and 5 bases at J, with 11 bases between the two ends. This CDR3 is built from 13 residues. The CDR3 bases are TGTGCCAGCAGCTCCCCAGTAGGCGAGACCCAGTACTTC. This codes for CASSSPVGETQYF.

The chain couples TRBV13 to TRBJ2-7, with D possibly being TRBD2 (6 bases). The CDR3 has 15 residues. Trimming stripped 6 bases from V and 0 bases from J, with 15 bases between. CDR1 and CDR2 from the germline V gene are PRHDT and FYEKMQ (reference sequence). CDR3 sequence reads: CASRAEGPSSYEQYF. CDR3 nucleotides: TGTGCCAGCAGAGCGGAGGGGCCCAGCTCCTACGAGCAGTACTTC.

V and J are TRBV7-8 and TRBJ2-7; no reliable D call. The V end was cut by 0 bases, the J end by 1 base, with 7 bases between. The germline V gene encodes CDR1 SGHVS and CDR2 FQNEAQ. This CDR3 region has 14 residues. The DNA of the CDR3 is TGTGCCAGCAGCTTAGCTGCTCGGTCCTACGAGCAGTACTTC. Translation: CASSLAARSYEQYF. The entire variable domain, with the rest obtained from reference TRBV7-8 and TRBJ2-7, is as follows: GAGVSQSPRYKVAKRGQDVALRCDPISGHVSLFWYQQALGQGPEFLTYFQNEAQLDKSGLPSDRFFAERPEGSVSTLKIQRTQQEDSAVYLCASSLAARSYEQYFGPGTRLTVT.

The chain has TRBV2 and TRBJ1-5; D is unresolved. V lost 7 bases to trimming and J lost 0 bases, with 10 bases between them. Germline V lookup: CDR1 SNHLY, CDR2 FYNNEI. The CDR3 runs 14 residues. This CDR3 is CASKQYHSNQPQHF. The DNA for the CDR3 is TGTGCCAGCAAACAGTACCATAGCAATCAGCCCCAGCATTTT.

The gene calls are TRBV2 and TRBJ2-7; TRBD1 agrees at 9 bases. V shed 6 bases, J shed 3 bases, and the junction held 0 bases outside the gene matches. Looked up from germline, CDR1 is SNHLY and CDR2 is FYNNEI. This CDR3 is 12 amino acids long. In DNA, the CDR3 is TGTGCCAGCAGGGACAGGGGCTACGAGCAGTACTTC. The encoded protein is CASRDRGYEQYF.

A single count supports this clone. The rearrangement joins TRBV6-4 to TRBJ2-2; 7 positions match TRBD1. CDR3 size: 14 residues. Per the germline V gene, CDR1 is MRHNA and CDR2 is SNTAGT. V dropped 3 bases and J dropped 4; count of bases not matched to a gene: 2. This chain's CDR3 is CASSEGQITGELFF. CDR3 in DNA: TGTGCCAGCAGTGAGGGACAGATCACCGGGGAGCTGTTTTTT.

The chain carries TRBV10-3 and TRBJ1-2, with D uncertain. The V end was cut by 0 bases, the J end by 5 bases, with 7 bases between. This CDR3 contains 13 residues. Germline V CDR1 and CDR2: ENHRY, SYGVKD. In DNA form, the CDR3 reads TGTGCCATCAGTGAGTCGAACGTTTATGGCTACACCTTC. This gives the protein CAISESNVYGYTF.